The 7 T cell receptor beta chains listed next were all sequenced from one sample in a study of shared clonotypes between healthy human individuals. Some clones are missing from TCRdb's copy, which holds only in-frame ones; the method was immunoSEQ multiplex PCR. The sample lists over a million clones; 75% were seen once. Sequenced sample: memory CD4+ T cells sorted from blood. Subset noted: CD45RA-negative fraction. The origin of the receptors is a young man in good health.

This clone appeared once. The chain combines TRBV6-5 with TRBJ2-6; D is unresolved. CDR1 and CDR2 (germline): MNHEY, SVGAGI. There are 16 residues in the CDR3. The ends were cut back, 2 bases at V and 3 bases at J, with 11 bases in the middle. The CDR3, as DNA: TGTGCCAGCAGTTACCAAGGGCTTAATGGGGCCAACGTCCTGACTTTC. It is translated as CASSYQGLNGANVLTF.

The V gene is TRBV5-5, the J gene TRBJ1-2; 7 bases fit TRBD1. This CDR3 has 14 amino acids. The ends lost 3 bases at V and 5 bases at J; junction bases unmatched: 7. Germline V lookup: CDR1 SGHKS, CDR2 YYEKEE (reference sequence). The CDR3 sequence is CASSSTGLLYGYTF. The CDR3 bases are TGTGCCAGCAGCTCGACAGGGCTATTGTATGGCTACACCTTC.

The chain has TRBV10-3 and TRBJ2-7, with D hard to call. Germline V gene sequence: CDR1 ENHRY, CDR2 SYGVKD. The V end lost 5 bases, the J end lost 0 bases, and 8 bases lay between the germline ends. The CDR3 consists of 13 residues. CDR3 sequence reads: CAISYEVSYEQYF. CDR3 bases: TGTGCCATCAGTTACGAGGTCTCCTACGAGCAGTACTTC.

The V and J genes are TRBV9 and TRBJ2-1; TRBD2 aligns across 10 bases. V was pared by 4 bases and J by 2 bases, with 12 bases of the junction left unmatched. The CDR3 has 18 residues. Germline V gene lookup returns CDR1 SGDLS and CDR2 YYNGEE. CDR3 coding DNA: TGTGCCAGCAGCCTACAGACCGGACTAGCGGACGCCTACAATGAGCAGTTCTTC. This sequence encodes CASSLQTGLADAYNEQFF.

The V gene is TRBV5-8, the J gene TRBJ2-5; D is ambiguous. This CDR3 spans 14 amino acids. Trimming left V 4 bases short and J 4 bases short, with 14 bases between. Germline values: CDR1 SGHTS, CDR2 YDEGEE. The CDR3 nucleotides read TGTGCCAGCAGCCTGGTGGGGATATTAGAGACCCAGTACTTC. Protein product: CASSLVGILETQYF. Combining the CDR3 with reference TRBV5-8 and TRBJ2-5 gives the whole variable domain EAGVTQSPTHLIKTRGQQATLRCSPISGHTSVYWYQQALGLGLQFLLWYDEGEERNRGNFPPRFSGRQFPNYSSELNVNALELEDSALYLCASSLVGILETQYFGPGTRLLVL.

This clone was found a few times. The CDR3 sequence is CASSSGQGYQETQYF. CDR3 bases: TGCGCCAGCAGCTCGGGACAGGGGTACCAAGAGACCCAGTACTTC. This rearrangement joins TRBV5-1 to TRBJ2-5, with TRBD1 identical over 10 bases. Germline V CDR1 and CDR2: SGHRS, YFSETQ. This CDR3 is built from 15 residues. Trimming took 3 bases from V and 0 from J; bases not matched to a gene: 2.

The chain employs TRBV5-5 and TRBJ2-7, with a weak D call TRBD1 (5 bases). Germline V gene lookup returns CDR1 SGHKS and CDR2 YYEKEE (reference sequence). This CDR3 contains 15 residues. V gave up 4 bases and J gave up 0 bases, with 14 bases separating them. CDR3 amino acids: CASSLRTDSSYEQYF. The CDR3, as DNA: TGTGCCAGCAGCCTACGCACTGACAGCTCCTACGAGCAGTACTTC.